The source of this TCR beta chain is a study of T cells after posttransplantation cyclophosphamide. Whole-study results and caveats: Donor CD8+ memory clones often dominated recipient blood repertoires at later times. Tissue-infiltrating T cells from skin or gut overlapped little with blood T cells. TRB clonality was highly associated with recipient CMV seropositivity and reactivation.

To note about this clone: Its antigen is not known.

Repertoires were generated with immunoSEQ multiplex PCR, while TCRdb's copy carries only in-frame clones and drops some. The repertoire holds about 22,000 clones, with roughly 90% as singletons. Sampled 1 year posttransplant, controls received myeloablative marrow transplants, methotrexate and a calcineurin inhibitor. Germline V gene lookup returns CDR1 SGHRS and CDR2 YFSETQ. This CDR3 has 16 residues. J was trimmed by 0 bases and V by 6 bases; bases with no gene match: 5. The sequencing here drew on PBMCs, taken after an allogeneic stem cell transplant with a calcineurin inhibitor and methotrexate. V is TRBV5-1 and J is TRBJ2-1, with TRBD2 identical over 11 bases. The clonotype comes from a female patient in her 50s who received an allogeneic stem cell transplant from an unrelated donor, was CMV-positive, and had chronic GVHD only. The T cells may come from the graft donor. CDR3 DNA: TGCGCCAGCACGGCTAGCGGGAGGAACTCCTACAATGAGCAGTTCTTC. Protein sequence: CASTASGRNSYNEQFF.